This T cell receptor (beta chain) is drawn from a study of blood T cell repertoires in COVID-19. Looking at the study overall: Both acute and convalescent COVID-19 samples were obtained from the United States, Italy and Spain. Sources were T cells, B-cell-depleted T cells, or PBMCs; the material itself was cDNA or gDNA.

CDR3 length: 17 residues. In germline, CDR1 is LNHNV, CDR2 YYDKDF (reference sequence). With V trimmed by 0 bases and J by 1 base, 8 bases remained unmatched. As originally analysed: Amplification of reference gene primers was used by the study to estimate nucleated cell counts. Profiled with immunoSEQ multiplex PCR; TCRdb holds only in-frame clones, not every one. V and J calls and clone size follow that table, whereas D and trimming were derived from the DNA. The table includes about 180,000 clones, about 88% detected once. This receptor was obtained from a woman aged 25-40 years with active or convalescent COVID-19. Sequencing input: peripheral blood. The chain joins TRBV15 to TRBJ1-1, with 7 bases aligning to TRBD1. The CDR3 DNA reads TGTGCCACCAGCAGAGATGAGGACAGGAGCAGGAACACTGAAGCTTTCTTT. It yields the protein CATSRDEDRSRNTEAFF.